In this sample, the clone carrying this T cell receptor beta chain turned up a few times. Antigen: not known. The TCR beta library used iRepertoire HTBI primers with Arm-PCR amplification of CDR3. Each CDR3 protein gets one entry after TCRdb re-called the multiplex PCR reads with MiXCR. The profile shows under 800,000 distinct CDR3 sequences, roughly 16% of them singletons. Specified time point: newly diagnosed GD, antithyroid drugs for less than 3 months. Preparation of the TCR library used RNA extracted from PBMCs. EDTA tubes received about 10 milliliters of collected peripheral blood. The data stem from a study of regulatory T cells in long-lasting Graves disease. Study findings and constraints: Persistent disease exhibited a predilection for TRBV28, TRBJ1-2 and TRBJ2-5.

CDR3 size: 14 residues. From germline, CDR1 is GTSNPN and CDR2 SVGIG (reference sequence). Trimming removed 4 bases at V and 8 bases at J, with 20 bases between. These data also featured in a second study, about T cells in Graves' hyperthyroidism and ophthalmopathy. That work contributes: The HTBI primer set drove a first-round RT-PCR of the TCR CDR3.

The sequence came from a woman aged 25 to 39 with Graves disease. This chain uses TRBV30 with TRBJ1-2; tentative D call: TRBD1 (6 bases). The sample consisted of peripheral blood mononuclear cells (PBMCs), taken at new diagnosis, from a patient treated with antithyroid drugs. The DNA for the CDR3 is TGTGCCTGGAATTTGGACAGTTCCCGTCGGGGCTACACCTTC. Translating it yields CAWNLDSSRRGYTF.